The text below deals with one TCR beta chain. In the original analysis: Cell counts per sample came from amplifying reference gene primers. Using immunoSEQ multiplex PCR, the repertoire was profiled, and TCRdb retains in-frame clones only, with some absent. The V and J calls and clone size are taken from that table; D and trimming were inferred from the DNA. The repertoire includes 250,000 to 300,000 clones, approximately 83% of them detected once, and approximately 11% sits in the top ten. The data originate from a study of blood T cell repertoires in COVID-19. Overall study: The origin of the acute and convalescent COVID-19 samples was the United States, Italy and Spain. Sources were T cells, B-cell-depleted T cells, or PBMCs; the material itself was cDNA or gDNA.

CDR1 and CDR2 (germline): LGHNA, YNFKEQ. CDR3 length: 14 residues. The junction had 2 bases not matched to a gene; V was cut back by 1 base and J by 3 bases. Sequencing used peripheral blood. The sequence derives from a woman between 65 and 79 years old with acute or convalescent COVID-19. The chain carries TRBV4-2 and TRBJ2-5; TRBD2 aligns across 7 bases. The CDR3 here is CASSQVGLEETQYF. CDR3 in DNA: TGTGCCAGCAGCCAAGTAGGACTAGAAGAGACCCAGTACTTC.